These T cell receptor beta chains were read from a single sample in a study of T cells after yellow fever vaccination. Each CDR3 protein is one row after TCRdb ran MiXCR on the 5' RACE reads. The sample yields 95,000 to 100,000 distinct CDR3 sequences, under 7% seen once. The specimen comprised CD8+ T cells sorted from PBMCs, sampled 10 days after the yellow fever booster vaccination. All receptors come from a man younger than 30 who received the YFV17D yellow fever vaccine. The CDR3 runs from the conserved cysteine through the conserved F or W. Each record gives: J gene, V gene, CDR3 protein.

TRBJ2-1 | TRBV12-3/TRBV12-4 | CASRNQGWSYNEQFF
TRBJ1-2 | TRBV11-2 | CASRGQGEGYTF
TRBJ1-1 | TRBV9 | CASSPGEGKNTEAFF
TRBJ2-1 | TRBV4-1 | CASSSAGGVDEQFF
TRBJ2-5 | TRBV7-9 | CASSLGRSEKETQYF
TRBJ1-2 | TRBV3-1 | CASSQDAGSYGYTF
TRBJ2-5 | TRBV12-3/TRBV12-4 | CASSSASGGARETQYF
TRBJ1-6 | TRBV4-1 | CASSQDVRDIPNSPLHF
TRBJ2-3 | TRBV12-3/TRBV12-4 | CASSLTPGTQIGEASTDTQYF
TRBJ2-1 | TRBV9 | CASSAPRAGGRNEQFF
TRBJ2-6 | TRBV11-3 | CASSPRQGAGANVLTF
TRBJ1-2 | TRBV11-1 | CASSALDFLYGYTF
TRBJ2-5 | TRBV7-9 | CASSPGTGVQETQYF
TRBJ2-5 | TRBV3-1 | CASSQDGGGETQYF
TRBJ2-1 | TRBV4-1 | CASSQVSRDNEQFF
TRBJ2-3 | TRBV4-1 | CASSHRQGDLADTQYF
TRBJ2-7 | TRBV30 | CACRRAYEQYF
TRBJ2-5 | TRBV20-1 | CSASGRGAAETQYF
TRBJ2-1 | TRBV20-1 | CSPRERGVYNEQFF
TRBJ2-3 | TRBV6-4 | CASSGSGGAPDTQYF
TRBJ1-1 | TRBV12-3/TRBV12-4 | CASSTGKDTEAFF
TRBJ1-1 | TRBV7-9 | CASSPPGLREAFF
TRBJ1-1 | TRBV4-1 | CASSPQAYGGHTEAFF
TRBJ2-1 | TRBV6-5 | CASSTSSYNEQFF
TRBJ2-7 | TRBV29-1 | CSVEDPRESAVLGEQYF
TRBJ2-3 | TRBV4-2 | CASSQESGGKTQYF
TRBJ2-5 | TRBV7-9 | CASSDSTQETQYF
TRBJ1-2 | TRBV7-2 | CASSLSENYGYTF
TRBJ1-2 | TRBV12-3/TRBV12-4 | CASSRQGAGYGYTF
TRBJ2-1 | TRBV10-3 | CAISELGTGQFF
TRBJ2-1 | TRBV5-6 | CASSLSDRGAYNEQFF
TRBJ2-7 | TRBV7-6 | CASSFPRAGEQYF
TRBJ2-6 | TRBV20-1 | CSARGQNYSGANVLTF
TRBJ1-4 | TRBV4-1 | CASSQGGTANEKLFF
TRBJ1-2 | TRBV29-1 | CSVTQGTTNYGYTF
TRBJ1-5 | TRBV4-3 | CASSQDLFSNQPQHF
TRBJ2-1 | TRBV13 | CASSFLLAGNEQFF
TRBJ2-7 | TRBV19 | CATSDRNYEQYF
TRBJ2-7 | TRBV7-3 | CASSPSDGYEQYF
TRBJ1-5 | TRBV4-3 | CASSQDIARELGQPQHF
TRBJ1-1 | TRBV7-2 | CASSLITGTTEAFF
TRBJ2-2 | TRBV28 | CASSTGFSGELFF
TRBJ2-1 | TRBV15 | CATSVRTGNNEQFF
TRBJ2-1 | TRBV12-3/TRBV12-4 | CASSPGPGNEQFF
TRBJ2-1 | TRBV6-2/TRBV6-3 | CASSYSAASYNEQFF
TRBJ2-3 | TRBV12-3/TRBV12-4 | CASSLVSVNTDTQYF